A single sample is the source of the 5 T cell receptor beta chains below, sequenced in a study of OX40 agonist ivuxolimab in advanced cancers. Data came from immunoSEQ multiplex PCR; TCRdb stores just in-frame clones and leaves some out. The sample lists around 140,000 clones, roughly 91% seen once, with over 0.8% in the top ten. This specimen consisted of CD4+ or CD8+ T cells sorted from blood, obtained in a trial of the OX40 agonist ivuxolimab. Receptors originate from an adult with an advanced solid tumor such as melanoma, head and neck, liver or kidney cancer.

The V and J genes are TRBV28 and TRBJ1-4; 8 positions match TRBD1. Germline CDR1 is MDHEN and CDR2 is SYDVKM. This CDR3 has 15 amino acids. V gave up 7 bases and J gave up 5 bases; unmatched junction bases: 9. The CDR3 nucleotides are TGTGCCAGCACCGGGGGGGACAGGCCCAATGAAAAACTGTTTTTT. Its protein is CASTGGDRPNEKLFF. The whole variable domain, filled in from reference TRBV28 and TRBJ1-4, reads DVKVTQSSRYLVKRTGEKVFLECVQDMDHENMFWYRQDPGLGLRLIYFSYDVKMKEKGDIPEGYSVSREKKERFSLILESASTNQTSMYLCASTGGDRPNEKLFFGSGTQLSVL.

The chain's CDR3 is CASSARTSGVEDTQYF. The CDR3 coding sequence is TGTGCCAGCAGTGCTCGGACTAGCGGGGTGGAAGATACGCAGTATTTT. The chain employs TRBV25-1 and TRBJ2-3; 12 positions match TRBD2. The germline CDR1 and CDR2 sequences are MGHDK and SYGVNS. The V gene end was trimmed by 4 bases and the J gene end by 5 bases; junction bases not matched to a gene: 7. There are 16 residues in the CDR3.

This chain joins TRBV5-6 and TRBJ2-3; no clear D gene. CDR1 is SGHDT, CDR2 YYEEEE, per germline. The V end lost 4 bases, the J end lost 1 base, and 7 bases lay between the germline ends. This CDR3 spans 13 amino acids. CDR3 residues: CASSNQGTDTQYF. DNA for the CDR3: TGTGCCAGCAGCAATCAAGGCACAGATACGCAGTATTTT. The entire variable domain, with the rest obtained from reference TRBV5-6 and TRBJ2-3, is as follows: DAGVTQSPTHLIKTRGQQVTLRCSPKSGHDTVSWYQQALGQGPQFIFQYYEEEERQRGNFPDRFSGHQFPNYSSELNVNALLLGDSALYLCASSNQGTDTQYFGPGTRLTVL.

V usage is TRBV4-1 and J usage is TRBJ2-3; D gene uncertain. With 1 base removed from V and 3 bases from J, the gap between germline ends came to 8 bases. Germline loops: CDR1 MGHRA, CDR2 YSYEKL. The CDR3 is made up of 14 amino acids. CDR3 in amino acids: CASSQAPQTDTQYF. The CDR3 DNA is TGCGCCAGCAGCCAAGCCCCCCAGACAGATACGCAGTATTTT.

This clone was recorded only once. In nucleotides, the CDR3 is TGTGCCAGCAGTGCGGGGCAGGGTCACAATGAGCAGTTCTTC. Protein sequence: CASSAGQGHNEQFF. This chain uses TRBV28 with TRBJ2-1; a possible D gene is TRBD2 (6 bases). The CDR3 is 14 amino acids. V lost 5 bases and J 5 bases, leaving 13 bases between the germline ends. Germline CDR1 reads MDHEN; CDR2 reads SYDVKM. The full variable domain, rest sourced from reference TRBV28 and TRBJ2-1, is DVKVTQSSRYLVKRTGEKVFLECVQDMDHENMFWYRQDPGLGLRLIYFSYDVKMKEKGDIPEGYSVSREKKERFSLILESASTNQTSMYLCASSAGQGHNEQFFGPGTRLTVL.